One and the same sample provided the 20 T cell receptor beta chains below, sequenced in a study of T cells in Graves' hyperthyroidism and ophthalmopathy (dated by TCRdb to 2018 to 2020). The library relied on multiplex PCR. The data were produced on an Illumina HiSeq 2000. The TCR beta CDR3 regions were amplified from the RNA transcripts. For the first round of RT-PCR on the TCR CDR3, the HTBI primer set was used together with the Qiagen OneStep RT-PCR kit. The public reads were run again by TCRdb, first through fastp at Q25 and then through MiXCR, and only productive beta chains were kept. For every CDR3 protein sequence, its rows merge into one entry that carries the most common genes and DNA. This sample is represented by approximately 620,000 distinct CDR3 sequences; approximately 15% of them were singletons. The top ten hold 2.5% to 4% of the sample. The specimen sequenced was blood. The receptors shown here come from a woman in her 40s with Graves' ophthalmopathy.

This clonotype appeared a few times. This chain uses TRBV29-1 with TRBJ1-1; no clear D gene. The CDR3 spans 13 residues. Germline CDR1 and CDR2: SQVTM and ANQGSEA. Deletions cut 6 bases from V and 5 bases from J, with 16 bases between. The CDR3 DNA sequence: TGCAGCGTCTATGGGGTCCTCAGGACTGAAGCTTTCTTT. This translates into CSVYGVLRTEAFF.

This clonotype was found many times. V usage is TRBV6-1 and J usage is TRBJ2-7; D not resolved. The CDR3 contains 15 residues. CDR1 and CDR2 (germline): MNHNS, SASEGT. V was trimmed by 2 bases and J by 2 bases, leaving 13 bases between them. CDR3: CASSELGIGPYEQYF. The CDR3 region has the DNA TGTGCCAGCAGTGAACTCGGAATTGGACCCTACGAGCAGTACTTC.

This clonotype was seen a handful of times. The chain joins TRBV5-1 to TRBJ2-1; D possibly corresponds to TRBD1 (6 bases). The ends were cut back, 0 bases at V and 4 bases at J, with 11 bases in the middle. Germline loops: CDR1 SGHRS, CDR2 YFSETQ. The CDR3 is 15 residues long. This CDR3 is CASSLDRESYNEQFF. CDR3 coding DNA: TGCGCCAGCAGCTTGGACAGGGAATCATACAATGAGCAGTTCTTC.

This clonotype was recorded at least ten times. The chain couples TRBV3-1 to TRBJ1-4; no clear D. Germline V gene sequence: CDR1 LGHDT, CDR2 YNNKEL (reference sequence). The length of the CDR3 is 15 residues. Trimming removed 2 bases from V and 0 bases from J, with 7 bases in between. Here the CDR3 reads CASSQRRTTNEKLFF. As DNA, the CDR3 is TGTGCCAGCAGCCAACGGAGAACAACTAATGAAAAACTGTTTTTT.

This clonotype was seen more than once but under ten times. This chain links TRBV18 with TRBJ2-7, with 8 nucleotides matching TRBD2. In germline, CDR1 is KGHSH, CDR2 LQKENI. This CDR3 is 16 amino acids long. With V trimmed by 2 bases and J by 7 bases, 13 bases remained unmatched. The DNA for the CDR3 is TGTGCCAGCTCACCAAATGAGCGGGGGACCACGCGGGAGCAGTACTTC. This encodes CASSPNERGTTREQYF.

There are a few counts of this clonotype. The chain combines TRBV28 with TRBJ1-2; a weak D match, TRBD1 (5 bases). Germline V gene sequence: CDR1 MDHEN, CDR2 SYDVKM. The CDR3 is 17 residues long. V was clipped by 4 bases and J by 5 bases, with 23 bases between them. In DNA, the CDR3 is TGTGCCAGCAGTTCTAAACCGGGACCGAGGTTCGGATATGGCTACACCTTC. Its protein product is CASSSKPGPRFGYGYTF.

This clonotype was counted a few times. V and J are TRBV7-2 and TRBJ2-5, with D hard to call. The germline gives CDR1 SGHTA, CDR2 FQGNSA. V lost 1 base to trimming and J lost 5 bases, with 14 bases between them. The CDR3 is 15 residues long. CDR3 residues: CASSLVWGSGETQYF. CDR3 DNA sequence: TGTGCCAGCAGCTTAGTTTGGGGTAGTGGGGAGACCCAGTACTTC.

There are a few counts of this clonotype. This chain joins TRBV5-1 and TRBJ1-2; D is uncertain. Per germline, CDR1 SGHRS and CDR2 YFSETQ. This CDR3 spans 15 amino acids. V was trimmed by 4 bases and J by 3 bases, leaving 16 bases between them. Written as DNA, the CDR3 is TGCGCCAGCAGCACCGCCAATGTTGAGGACTATGGCTACACCTTC. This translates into CASSTANVEDYGYTF.

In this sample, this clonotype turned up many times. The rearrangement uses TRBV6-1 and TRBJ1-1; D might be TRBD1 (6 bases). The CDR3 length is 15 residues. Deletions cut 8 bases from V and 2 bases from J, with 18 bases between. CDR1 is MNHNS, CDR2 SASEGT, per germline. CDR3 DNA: TGTGCCAGCTCCCCCGGGGGGCCGTTAAACACTGAAGCTTTCTTT. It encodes CASSPGGPLNTEAFF.

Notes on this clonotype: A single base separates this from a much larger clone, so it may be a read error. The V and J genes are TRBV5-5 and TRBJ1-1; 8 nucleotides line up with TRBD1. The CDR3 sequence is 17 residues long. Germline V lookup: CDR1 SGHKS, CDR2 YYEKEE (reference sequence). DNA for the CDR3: TGTGCCAGCAGCTTGGTGGTCGCGACAGGGGTTGTCACTGAAGCTCTCTTT. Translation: CASSLVVATGVVTEALF.

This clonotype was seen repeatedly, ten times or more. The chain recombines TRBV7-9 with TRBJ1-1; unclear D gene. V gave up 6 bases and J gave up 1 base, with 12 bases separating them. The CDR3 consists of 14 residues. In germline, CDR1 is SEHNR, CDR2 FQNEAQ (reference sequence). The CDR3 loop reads CASSPGSPNTEAFF. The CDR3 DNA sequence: TGTGCCAGCAGTCCGGGGAGCCCGAACACTGAAGCTTTCTTT.

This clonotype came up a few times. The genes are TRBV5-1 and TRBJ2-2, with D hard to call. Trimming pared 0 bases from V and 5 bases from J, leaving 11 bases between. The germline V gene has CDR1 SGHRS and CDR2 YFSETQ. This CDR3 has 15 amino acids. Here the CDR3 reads CASSLVQYGTGELFF. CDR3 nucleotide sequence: TGCGCCAGCAGCTTGGTGCAGTACGGGACCGGGGAGCTGTTTTTT.

CDR3 sequence: CASSPFQGDSPLHF. As DNA, the CDR3 is TGTGCCAGCTCACCGTTCCAGGGGGATTCACCCCTCCACTTT. The genes are TRBV18 and TRBJ1-6, with 7 bases that match TRBD1. From germline, CDR1 is KGHSH and CDR2 LQKENI. Germline trimming cut 3 bases from V and 8 bases from J; bases unmatched to any gene: 4. CDR3 length equals 14 residues.

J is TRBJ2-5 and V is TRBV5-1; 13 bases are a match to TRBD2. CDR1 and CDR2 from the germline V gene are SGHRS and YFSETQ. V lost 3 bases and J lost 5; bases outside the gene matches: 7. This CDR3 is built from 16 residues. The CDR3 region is CASSWGTSGAPETQYF. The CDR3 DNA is TGCGCCAGCAGCTGGGGGACTAGCGGGGCCCCTGAGACCCAGTACTTC.

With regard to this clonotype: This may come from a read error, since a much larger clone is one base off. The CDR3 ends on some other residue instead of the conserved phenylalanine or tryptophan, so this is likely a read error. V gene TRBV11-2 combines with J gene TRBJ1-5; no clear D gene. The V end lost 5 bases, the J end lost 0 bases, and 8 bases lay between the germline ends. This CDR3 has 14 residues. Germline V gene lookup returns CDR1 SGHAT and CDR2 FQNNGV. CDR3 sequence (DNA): TGTGCCAGCAGCAGAGATTATAGCAATCAGCCCCAGCATCTT. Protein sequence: CASSRDYSNQPQHL.

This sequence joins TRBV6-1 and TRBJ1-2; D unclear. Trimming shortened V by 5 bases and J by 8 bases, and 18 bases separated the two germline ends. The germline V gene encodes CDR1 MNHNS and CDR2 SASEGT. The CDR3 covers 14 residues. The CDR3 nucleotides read TGTGCCAGCAGTTATTTGGGTTCCTCCGGAGGCTACACCTTC. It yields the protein CASSYLGSSGGYTF.

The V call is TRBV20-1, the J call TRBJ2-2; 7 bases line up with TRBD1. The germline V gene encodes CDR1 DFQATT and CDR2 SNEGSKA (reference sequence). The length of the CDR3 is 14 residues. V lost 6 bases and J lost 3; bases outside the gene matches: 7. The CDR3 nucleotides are TGCAGTGCAAAGACAGGGTCGGACACCGGGGAGCTGTTTTTT. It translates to CSAKTGSDTGELFF.

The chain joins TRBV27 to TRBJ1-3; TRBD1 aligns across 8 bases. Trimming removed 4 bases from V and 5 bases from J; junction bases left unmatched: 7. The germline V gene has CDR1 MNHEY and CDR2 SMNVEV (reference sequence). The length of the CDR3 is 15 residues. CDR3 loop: CASSSDREGRNTIYF. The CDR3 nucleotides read TGTGCCAGCAGTTCGGACAGGGAAGGGCGAAACACCATATATTTT.

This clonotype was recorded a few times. The CDR3 reads CSARDTGTGVITGELFF. CDR3 nucleotides: TGCAGTGCTAGAGATACTGGGACAGGGGTGATCACCGGGGAGCTGTTTTTT. This chain joins TRBV20-1 and TRBJ2-2, with 10 bases lining up with TRBD1. This CDR3 contains 17 residues. V was pared by 0 bases and J by 4 bases, with 8 bases of the junction left unmatched. Germline lookup yields CDR1 DFQATT and CDR2 SNEGSKA (reference sequence).

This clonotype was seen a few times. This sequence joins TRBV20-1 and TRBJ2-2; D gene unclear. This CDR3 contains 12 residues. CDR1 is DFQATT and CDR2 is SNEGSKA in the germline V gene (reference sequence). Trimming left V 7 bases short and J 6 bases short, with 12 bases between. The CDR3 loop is CSEKARAGELFF. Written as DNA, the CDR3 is TGCAGTGAAAAGGCTCGGGCCGGGGAGCTGTTTTTT.